This TCR beta chain was sequenced during a study of cytomegalovirus exposure and HLA in healthy donors (dated by TCRdb to 2017 to 2019). For the wider study: According to an earlier analysis of 550 to 750 of the donors, 200 million or so T cells yielded 117 million unique TCR beta sequences and more than 250 Gb of sequence data. An early release covering about 600 HLA-typed donors comprised approximately 290 gigabases of sequencing data and 85 million to 100 million unique TCR sequences. Of the 350 to 400 genotyped donors, around 81% fell in the genetic ancestry cluster associated with self-reported Caucasian donors. The study was designed to test whether signatures of past pathogen exposure could be identified by cataloging public T cell receptors. The study used immunosequencing to profile the T cell repertoires of approximately 690 subjects and linked those repertoires to cytomegalovirus serostatus. In addition to the first cohort of around 670 subjects, a separate validation cohort of 120 different subjects was used. High-throughput TCR immunosequencing, statistical association of individual TCRs with disease status, and machine learning were combined to predict cytomegalovirus infection status. A later analysis re-analyzed previously published TCR beta repertoires from 660 or so donors and added high-resolution HLA genotyping to study TCR occurrence patterns. Rather than using new phenotypic data, the later analysis identified candidate immune exposures from TCR beta sequences and from how often those sequences occurred across donors. To decide whether each TCR beta V gene segment behaved as functional or pseudogenic, an earlier analysis of some 600 of the donors relied on high-throughput TCR beta sequencing. Donor age, sex, ethnicity and CMV serostatus were compiled alongside the repertoire data. In a later genetic analysis, genome-wide SNP genotypes for about three fifths of the roughly 670 donors were used, and that subset was treated as a discovery cohort. Every discovery cohort repertoire had been produced on one sequencing platform. HLA typing covered class I and class II loci at four-digit resolution. Typing coverage differed by locus: A, B, C, DRB1 and DQB1 were typed in about 620-630 donors, DQA1 in 500 to 550, DPA1 in some 610, and DPB1 in just under 490. Four to six DR-DQ haplotypes were handled as single units for association and clustering, since linkage in the cohort was strong. Across roughly 420 genotyped donors of the cohort, an average of approximately 240,000 unique TCR beta nucleotide sequences per donor were sequenced, and 15% to 20% of those sequences were non-productive.

Trimming removed 6 bases from V and 7 bases from J; the gene matches leave 6 bases unexplained. The germline V gene gives CDR1 as KGHSH and CDR2 as LQKENI. From the cysteine up to the phenylalanine, the CDR3 has a length of 12 residues. The kept DNA is CDR3 alone, 36 bases in frame from the first base. The paper's findings and limits, for the study overall: In a later analysis, TCR association rates were found to vary across HLA loci, with the most associated TCRs seen for DRB1 alleles and the fewest for HLA-C alleles. Cytomegalovirus status was reported to be diagnosed by the classifier with high specificity and sensitivity in both the original and validation cohorts. A later analysis found that HLA-associated TCR beta chains were more clonally expanded and had lower generation probabilities than equally common non-associated chains. Assigning TCR associations to individual alleles was difficult when HLA alleles, especially DR and DQ, strongly co-occurred. Linkage disequilibrium might explain the correlated functional status among segregating V segments, but an unknown experimental factor could not be ruled out. A few of the identified cytomegalovirus-associated TCR beta chains were confirmed in vitro to be specific for cytomegalovirus antigens. A further reported finding was that TCR beta sequences accurately predicted the HLA-A and HLA-B alleles for most subjects in the first cohort. Broadly in line with IMGT annotations, most TCR beta V segments showed up in productive rearrangements about 90% or about 30% of the time in an earlier analysis of about 500 of the donors. The presence/absence analyses assumed that sequencing depth was roughly uniform across donors, and that assumption may not be true. According to a later genetic analysis, donors in an Asian-associated ancestry cluster had fewer N-insertions in productive TCRs than the approximately 610-donor mean. In a later analysis, several top co-occurrence clusters were reported to appear linked to parvovirus B19, influenza, CMV and Epstein-Barr virus. Across donors, most TCR sequences were observed very rarely, whereas some public TCRs were present in many individuals. A total of 150 or so TCR beta chains were listed by the study as associated with cytomegalovirus. In a later analysis, 16,951 TCR beta sequences were associated with specific HLA alleles at a false discovery rate of 0.05. The sequencing pipeline was judged likely to have produced a cluster of highly shared sequence variants as a technical artifact. In a later genetic analysis, a missense DCLRE1C variant was associated with V-gene and J-gene trimming of TCR beta chains, and the association was replicated in an independent cohort. The 87-base-pair reads could not distinguish some IMGT-functional V segments, including TRBV6-2 and TRBV6-3, so those segments were excluded. Because counts were too low, seventeen rarely observed V segments, including chromosome 9 orphons, were left out of the earlier analysis of a few hundred of the donors. Because some donors lacked HLA typing at each locus, the association tests relied only on the typed subset. According to the authors, the approach could potentially be generalized to other disease states and immunological phenotypes. This cohort had only TCR beta chains sequenced, and the lack of alpha or paired-chain data limited which features could be detected. According to a later analysis, most CMV-associated TCR beta chains appeared to be HLA-restricted, and the HLA associations seemed to be driven largely by CMV exposure. CMV serostatus was the only immune exposure information available for the cohort.

In total, 630 or so healthy bone marrow donors made up the cohort. At the time of sampling, all cohort members were nominally healthy, though unrecorded immune exposures were likely present. The donor tested CMV seropositive and was one of the 289 seropositive cohort members. A peripheral blood sample was collected from each donor, and TCR beta sequencing was performed on peripheral blood mononuclear cells. Genomic DNA extraction from the blood cell samples was performed with the Qiagen DNeasy Blood Extraction Kit. As concerns this clone: It lacks a known antigen.

Library preparation was by the immunoSEQ multiplex PCR assay. For the multiplex PCR, a mixture combining 60 forward primers for TCR Vbeta segments and 13 reverse primers for TCR Jbeta segments was used. A multiplex PCR assay on genomic DNA amplified the CDR3 region of rearranged TCR beta genes. On the Illumina HiSeq System, the amplified TCR beta libraries were sequenced as 87-base-pair reads. For the original study's pipeline: In a later analysis, some 80 million unique TCR beta chains were counted across the 500 to 850 repertoires, and roughly 10 million of these chains were shared by at least two donors. Raw reads were error-corrected and collapsed into unique sequences by a nearest-neighbor algorithm in which closely related sequences were merged to remove PCR and sequencing errors. Alignment of CDR3 sequences to IMGT reference sequences was used to assign V, D and J gene segments. For a sequence to be retained, a match of at least six nucleotides to both a V gene segment and a J gene segment was required. A rearrangement counted as productive if the CDR3 had no stop codons and remained in frame with V and J, and every other rearrangement counted as non-productive. Following IMGT convention, CDR3 was defined as the stretch from the second conserved V-encoded cysteine to the conserved J-encoded phenylalanine. In an earlier analysis of roughly 610 of the donors, sequences lacking an unambiguous match to a single V gene segment were excluded. An earlier analysis of 500 to 700 of the donors classified V segments as functional when productive rearrangements were above 56.7% and as segregating when the standard deviation between donors was above 5%. To diagnose cytomegalovirus status from the catalog of TCR beta chain sequences, a statistical classification framework was built. V and J gene assignment, in a later analysis, came from comparing TCR nucleotide sequences with IMGT/GENE-DB human TR gene sequences. In a later analysis, CDR3 sequences and most-parsimonious VDJ recombination scenarios were assigned using the TCRdist pipeline. A later analysis defined each TCR beta chain by its CDR3 amino acid sequence plus V-gene family, and excluded reads lacking a unique V-gene family. As a way to deal with suspected cross-contamination and a sequencing artifact, a later analysis dropped 592 nucleotide sequences that were highly shared and had low generation probability. In a later analysis, a clonal expansion index for each public chain was calculated from normalized within-repertoire ranks of inferred template counts. A later analysis computed generation probabilities with a VDJ recombination model fitted to out-of-frame rearrangements, and checked the results against IGoR. In a later analysis, TCR-TCR, TCR-HLA and TCR-CMV co-occurrence was scored with hypergeometric tests, and a repertoire-size bias correction was applied to TCR pairs. To estimate false discovery rates, a later analysis permuted the HLA or CMV assignments 20 times. In a later analysis, co-occurring TCRs were grouped using DBSCAN, with TCRdist sequence similarity added in when clustering inside HLA-allele-positive subsets. For co-occurrence clustering, repertoires with fewer than 30,000 or more than 120,000 public chains were excluded, along with five or six repertoires with anomalous nucleotide sharing. Here the immuneACCESS table is served through TCRdb, limited to in-frame sequences with V and J called. Missing clones are a known gap in these copies; in checked studies unresolved V genes cover under half, and the rest lacks a known reason. The V and J calls and clone size are taken from that table; D and trimming were inferred from the DNA. This sample's table carries tens of thousands of clones. About 3.8% of the sample is held by the ten biggest clonotypes.

This TCR was sampled from a female donor in good health and CMV-seropositive. Sequenced: PBMCs. The chain is assembled from TRBV18 and TRBJ2-7; 7 of the junction bases match TRBD2. CDR3 protein: CASSQGLPEQYF. The sequence in DNA is TGTGCCAGCTCCCAGGGACTACCAGAGCAGTACTTC.